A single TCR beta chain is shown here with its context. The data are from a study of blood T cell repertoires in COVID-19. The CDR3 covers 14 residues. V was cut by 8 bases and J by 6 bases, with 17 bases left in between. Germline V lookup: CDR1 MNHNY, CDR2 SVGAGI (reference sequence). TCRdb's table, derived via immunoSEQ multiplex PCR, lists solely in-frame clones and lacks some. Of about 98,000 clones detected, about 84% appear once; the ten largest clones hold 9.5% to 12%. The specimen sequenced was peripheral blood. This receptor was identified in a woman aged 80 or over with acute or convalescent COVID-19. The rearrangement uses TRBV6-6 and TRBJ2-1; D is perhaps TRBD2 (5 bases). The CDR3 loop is CASGAGIIFNEQFF. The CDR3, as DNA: TGTGCCAGCGGTGCCGGGATAATCTTCAATGAGCAGTTCTTC.